The clone carrying this T cell receptor (beta chain) was recorded many times. Antigen unknown. The repertoire was sequenced with immunoSEQ multiplex PCR; TCRdb's copy has only in-frame clones and lacks some. This sample carries about 150,000 clones, around 89% of them seen once, and the ten largest clones take 3% to 4%. The CDR3 is 12 residues long. V gave up 4 bases and J gave up 7 bases, with 6 bases separating them. Germline V gene lookup returns CDR1 SGDLS and CDR2 YYNGEE. The sample belongs to a study of T cell responses to AZD1222 COVID-19 vaccine. Study observations and caveats: Receipt of two AZD1222 doses was followed by a rise in Spike-specific TCR breadth and depth.

This chain joins TRBV9 and TRBJ1-6; no reliable D call. The sample in question was peripheral blood, obtained on day 0 of MenACWY control vaccination. The TCR comes from an adult in good health. CDR3 bases: TGTGCCAGCAGCTCAGTCAATTCACCCCTCCACTTT. It specifies CASSSVNSPLHF.